This T cell receptor (beta chain) originates from a study of OX40 agonist ivuxolimab in advanced cancers. Libraries were prepared by immunoSEQ multiplex PCR; TCRdb keeps only in-frame clonotypes and omits some of them. Of about 18,000 clones listed, 60% to 80% were seen once; the top ten hold 15% to 20%. Study observations and caveats: Both blood CD4+ and CD8+ T cells showed clonal growth by week 6 at 0.1 to 3.0 mg/kg.

With respect to this clone: The antigen remains unidentified.

Sequences were derived from CD4+ or CD8+ T cells sorted from blood, sampled in a trial of the OX40 agonist ivuxolimab. This TCR was sampled from an adult with an advanced solid tumor such as melanoma, head and neck, liver or kidney cancer.

The CDR3 sequence is CASSSSYQETQYF. CDR3 nucleotide sequence: TGTGCCAGCAGCTCCTCGTACCAAGAGACCCAGTACTTC. This chain connects TRBV7-8 to TRBJ2-5, with D hard to call. CDR3 length: 13 amino acids. V lost 4 bases to trimming and J lost 0 bases, with 6 bases between them. Germline assignment: CDR1 SGHVS and CDR2 FQNEAQ.